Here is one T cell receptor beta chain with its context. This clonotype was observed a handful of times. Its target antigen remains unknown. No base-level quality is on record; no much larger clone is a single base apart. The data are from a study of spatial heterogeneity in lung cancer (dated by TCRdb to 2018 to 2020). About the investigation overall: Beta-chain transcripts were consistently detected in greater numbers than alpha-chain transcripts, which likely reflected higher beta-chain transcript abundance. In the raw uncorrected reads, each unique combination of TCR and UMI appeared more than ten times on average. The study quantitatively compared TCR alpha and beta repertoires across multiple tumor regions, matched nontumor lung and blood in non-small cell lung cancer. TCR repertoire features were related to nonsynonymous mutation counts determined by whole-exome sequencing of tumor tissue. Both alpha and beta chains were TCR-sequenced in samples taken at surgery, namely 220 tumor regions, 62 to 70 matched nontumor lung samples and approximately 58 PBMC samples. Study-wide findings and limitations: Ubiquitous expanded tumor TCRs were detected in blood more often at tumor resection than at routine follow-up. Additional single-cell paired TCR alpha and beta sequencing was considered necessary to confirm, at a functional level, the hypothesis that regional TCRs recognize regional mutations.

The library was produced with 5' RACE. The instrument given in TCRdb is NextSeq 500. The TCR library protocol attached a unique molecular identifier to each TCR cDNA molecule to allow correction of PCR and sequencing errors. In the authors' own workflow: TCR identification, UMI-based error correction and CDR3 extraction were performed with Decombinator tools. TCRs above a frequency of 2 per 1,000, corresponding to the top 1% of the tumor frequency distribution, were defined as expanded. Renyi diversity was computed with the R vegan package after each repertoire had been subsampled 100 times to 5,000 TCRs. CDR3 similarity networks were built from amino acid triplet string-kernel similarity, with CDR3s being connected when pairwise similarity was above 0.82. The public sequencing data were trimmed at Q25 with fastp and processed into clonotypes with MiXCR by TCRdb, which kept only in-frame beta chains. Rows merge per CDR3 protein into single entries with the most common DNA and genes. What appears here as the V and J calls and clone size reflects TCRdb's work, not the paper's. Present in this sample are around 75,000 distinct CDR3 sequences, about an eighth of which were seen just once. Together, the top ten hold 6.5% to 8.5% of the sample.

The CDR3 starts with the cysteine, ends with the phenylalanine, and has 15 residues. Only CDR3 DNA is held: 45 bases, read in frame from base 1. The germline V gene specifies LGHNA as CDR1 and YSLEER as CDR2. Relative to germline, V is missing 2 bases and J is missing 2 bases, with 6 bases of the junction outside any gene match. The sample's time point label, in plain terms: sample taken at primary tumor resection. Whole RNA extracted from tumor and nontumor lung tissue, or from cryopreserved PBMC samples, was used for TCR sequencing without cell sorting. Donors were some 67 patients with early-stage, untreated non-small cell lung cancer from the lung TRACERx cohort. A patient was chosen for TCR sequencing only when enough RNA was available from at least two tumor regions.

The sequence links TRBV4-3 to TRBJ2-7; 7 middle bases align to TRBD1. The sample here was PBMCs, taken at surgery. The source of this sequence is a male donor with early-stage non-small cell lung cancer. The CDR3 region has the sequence CASSQSTGTPYEQYF. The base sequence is TGCGCCAGCAGCCAATCGACAGGGACACCCTACGAGCAGTACTTC.